Listed below are T cell receptor beta chains from one sample, sequenced in a study of T cell responses to AZD1222 COVID-19 vaccine. Only in-frame clones appear in the TCRdb table, and some are missing; sequencing was by immunoSEQ multiplex PCR. The table lists about 200,000 clones, approximately 92% of them singletons. Sample: peripheral blood, taken on day 0 of AZD1222 vaccination. These receptors all come from an adult in good health. The conserved cysteine and the conserved F or W are not part of the CDR3 here. Size is omitted from some rows. Given values are once, few, many or a class for expanded clones.

TRBJ1-1	TRBV3-1/TRBV3-2	.	ASSSREGRSEAF
TRBJ1-3	TRBV5-4	.	ASSALGGDFPSGNTIY
TRBJ1-2	TRBV7-2	.	ASSPLGQPPYGYT
TRBJ1-5	TRBV9	.	ASSGSPTGNQPQH
TRBJ2-2	TRBV7-3	once	ASSSNTGELF
TRBJ1-1	TRBV28	.	ASSLWMGDMNTEAF
TRBJ1-4	TRBV18	.	ASSPSGVNEKLF
TRBJ1-2	TRBV7-2	.	ASSQKGQGDLFYGYT
TRBJ1-5	TRBV5-4	.	ASSRDRNQPQH
TRBJ1-6	TRBV7-2	.	ASSPRRAGGRRDSPLH
TRBJ1-1	TRBV5-4	.	ASSPGGQVRTEAF
TRBJ1-6	TRBV6-5	.	ASDRGSGNSPLH
TRBJ1-2	TRBV12-3/TRBV12-4	.	ASTLFGNRGYT
TRBJ1-2	TRBV7-9	once	ASSPQGRIYGYT
TRBJ1-5	TRBV7-2	few	ASSLEGVNQPQH
TRBJ2-5	TRBV4-1	.	ASSQRRFETQY
TRBJ2-7	TRBV5-6	.	ASSLSFGYEQY
TRBJ2-7	TRBV19	.	ASSVRGRTSYEQY
TRBJ2-5	TRBV18	.	ASYTGTGATRKETQY
TRBJ2-5	TRBV25-1	.	ASSERRGETQY
TRBJ1-1	TRBV11-1	.	ASSLKRLGTNTEAF
TRBJ2-1	TRBV2	.	ASSQRQGDEQF
TRBJ1-1	TRBV4-2	.	ASSQGGVGNTEAF
TRBJ1-6	TRBV7-6	.	ASSSNSDYNSPLH
TRBJ2-5	TRBV5-4	few	ASSTRMAGGETQY
TRBJ1-2	TRBV19	.	ASSMRRSPTNYGYT
TRBJ2-6	TRBV7-2	.	ASSTQGAGANVLT
TRBJ2-7	TRBV4-2	once	ASSQDHGESSYEQY
TRBJ2-7	TRBV7-2	.	ASSLDDRGHEQY
TRBJ2-1	TRBV9	once	ASSRAGGARGNEQF
TRBJ1-4	TRBV19	.	ASSIQTGSEKLF
TRBJ1-3	TRBV2	.	ASREDRGLVDTIY
TRBJ1-1	TRBV18	.	ASSPGIGRGGANTEAF
TRBJ2-1	TRBV6-5	.	ASSYAGGQIDEQF
TRBJ2-5	TRBV18	.	ASSQNPPSPQETQY
TRBJ1-2	TRBV28	.	ASSFQRTFYGYT
TRBJ2-2	TRBV5-4	.	ASSFPRATNTGELF
TRBJ1-6	TRBV2	once	ASSQGGMEWSPLH
TRBJ1-2	TRBV6-5	.	AATSGNWDGYT
TRBJ1-6	TRBV18	.	ASSPPSGGRVSPLH
TRBJ2-2	TRBV7-3	.	ASSLAAGELF
TRBJ1-5	TRBV19	once	ASSNRVGNQPQH
TRBJ1-2	TRBV7-9	.	ASSGTGAIGYGYT
TRBJ2-5	TRBV2	.	ASRGNRDRNRETQY
TRBJ1-2	TRBV30	.	AWSAMTGGLGYT
TRBJ1-4	TRBV5-4	.	ASSLPGGSEKLF
TRBJ1-1	TRBV10-3	.	AISRRGDGTEAF
TRBJ1-4	TRBV10-1	.	ASSESGQGNEKLF